The 8 T cell receptor beta chains given below trace back to one sample, sequenced in a study of identical twins. TCRdb passed the 5' RACE reads through MiXCR, listing each CDR3 protein once. Altogether hundreds of thousands of distinct CDR3 sequences are present, 6% to 6.5% being singletons, with the ten largest covering 1.5% to 2%. What was sequenced was naive T cells sorted from blood. The receptors were gathered from a young man in good health.

This clonotype was counted ten times or more. CDR3 nucleotides: TGCGCCAGCAGCTTGGACAGGGGAGGCTACAATGAGCAGTTCTTC. Residues: CASSLDRGGYNEQFF. The chain is built from TRBV5-1 and TRBJ2-1; tentatively, D is TRBD1 (7 bases). Germline V gives CDR1 SGHRS, CDR2 YFSETQ. V was trimmed by 0 bases and J by 3 bases, leaving 10 bases between them. The CDR3 runs 15 residues.

This clonotype was counted ten times or more. The chain employs TRBV7-9 and TRBJ2-7; TRBD1 might be the D (6 bases). This CDR3 is built from 16 residues. Germline CDR1 is SEHNR and CDR2 is FQNEAQ (reference sequence). V lost 5 bases and J lost 0, with 17 bases in between. The CDR3 coding sequence is TGTGCCAGCAGCACTAATCAGGGGCGGAGCTCCTACGAGCAGTACGTC. As protein: CASSTNQGRSSYEQYV.

This clonotype appeared many times. The genes are TRBV20-1 and TRBJ2-3, with 11 bases identical to TRBD2. This CDR3 has 15 residues. After removal of 5 bases from V and 2 bases from J, the junction contained 6 bases not matched to a gene. The germline V gene has CDR1 DFQATT and CDR2 SNEGSKA (reference sequence). The CDR3 DNA reads TGCAGTGCTGGGGTAGCGGGAGGGACCACAGATACGCAGTATTTT. It specifies CSAGVAGGTTDTQYF.

The rearrangement joins TRBV7-2 to TRBJ2-5, with 10 bases matching TRBD2. CDR1 and CDR2 (germline): SGHTA, FQGNSA. The CDR3 is 16 residues long. The J segment lost 2 bases and the V segment lost 6 bases, leaving 9 bases of the junction unmatched. The CDR3: CASRTRTSGNQETQYF. The CDR3 bases are TGTGCCAGCAGAACCCGGACTAGCGGAAATCAAGAGACCCAGTACTTC.

This clonotype was recorded many times. This chain uses TRBV6-6 with TRBJ1-1, with D unclear. The CDR3 spans 13 residues. The ends were cut back, 6 bases at V and 3 bases at J, with 11 bases in the middle. The germline CDR1 and CDR2 sequences are MNHNY and SVGAGI (reference sequence). Written as DNA, the CDR3 is TGTGCCAGCAGACAGTCTGGGGACACTGAAGCTTTCTTT. Translating it yields CASRQSGDTEAFF.

There are a few counts of this clonotype. The rearrangement links TRBV9 to TRBJ1-1; D is undetermined. The CDR3 loop spans 14 amino acids. The germline CDR1 and CDR2 sequences are SGDLS and YYNGEE. The ends were cut back, 4 bases at V and 3 bases at J, with 13 bases in the middle. CDR3 nucleotides: TGTGCCAGCAGCTCCTCACCCGGCGACACTGAAGCTTTCTTT. Translated, it gives CASSSSPGDTEAFF.

This clonotype appeared many times. The genes are TRBV5-1 and TRBJ2-3; D is uncertain. The germline gives CDR1 SGHRS, CDR2 YFSETQ. The CDR3 runs to 12 residues. V was cut by 3 bases and J by 7 bases, with 9 bases left in between. The CDR3 is CASSSELNTQYF. DNA of the CDR3: TGCGCCAGCAGCTCCGAGCTCAATACGCAGTATTTT.

This clonotype turned up a few times. The V call is TRBV6-2 or TRBV6-3, the J call TRBJ2-7, with D possibly TRBD2 on 5 matching bases. The CDR3 sequence is 12 residues long. Per germline, CDR1 MNHEY and CDR2 SVGEGT. Trimming took off 5 bases at V and 6 bases at J, with 11 bases between the two ends. The CDR3, as DNA: TGTGCCAGCAGTCAGTCCCGGGGCGAGCAGTACGTC. Amino acids: CASSQSRGEQYV.